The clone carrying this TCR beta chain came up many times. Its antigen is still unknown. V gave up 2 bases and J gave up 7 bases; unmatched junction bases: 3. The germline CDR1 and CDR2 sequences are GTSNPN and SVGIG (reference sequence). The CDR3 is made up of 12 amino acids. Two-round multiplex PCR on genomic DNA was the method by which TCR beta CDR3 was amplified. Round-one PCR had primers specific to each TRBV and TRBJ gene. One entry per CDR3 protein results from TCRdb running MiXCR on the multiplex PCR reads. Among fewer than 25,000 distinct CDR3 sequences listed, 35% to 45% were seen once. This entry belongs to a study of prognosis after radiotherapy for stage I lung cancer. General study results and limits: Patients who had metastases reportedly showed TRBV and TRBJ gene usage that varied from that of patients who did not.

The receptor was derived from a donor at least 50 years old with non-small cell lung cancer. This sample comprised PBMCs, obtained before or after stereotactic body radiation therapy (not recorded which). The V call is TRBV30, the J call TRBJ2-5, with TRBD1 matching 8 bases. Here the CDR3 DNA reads TGTGCCTGGAGTAGAGGGACAGGGACCCAGTACTTC. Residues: CAWSRGTGTQYF.